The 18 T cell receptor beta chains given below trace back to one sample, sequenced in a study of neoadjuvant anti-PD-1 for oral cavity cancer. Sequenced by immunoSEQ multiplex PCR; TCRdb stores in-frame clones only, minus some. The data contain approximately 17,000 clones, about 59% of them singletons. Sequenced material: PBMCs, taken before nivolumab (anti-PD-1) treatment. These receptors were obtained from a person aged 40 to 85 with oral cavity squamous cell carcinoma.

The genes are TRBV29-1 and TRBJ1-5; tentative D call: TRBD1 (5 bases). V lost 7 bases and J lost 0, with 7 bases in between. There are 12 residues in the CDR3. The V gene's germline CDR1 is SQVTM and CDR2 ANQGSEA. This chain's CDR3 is CSARDSNQPQHF. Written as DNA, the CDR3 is TGCAGCGCCAGGGATAGCAATCAGCCCCAGCATTTT.

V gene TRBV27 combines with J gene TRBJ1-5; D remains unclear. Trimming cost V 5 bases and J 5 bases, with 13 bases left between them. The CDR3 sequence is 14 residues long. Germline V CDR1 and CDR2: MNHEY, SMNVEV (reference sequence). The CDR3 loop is CASSPGFTHQPQHF. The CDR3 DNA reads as TGTGCCAGCAGTCCGGGTTTCACTCATCAGCCCCAGCATTTT.

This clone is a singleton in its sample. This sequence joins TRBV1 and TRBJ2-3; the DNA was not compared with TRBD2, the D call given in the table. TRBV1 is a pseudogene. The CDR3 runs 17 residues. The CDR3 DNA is TGCACCAGCAGCCATGAGGGAGGACTAGCGGGAGTAGATACGCAGTATTTT. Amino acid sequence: CTSSHEGGLAGVDTQYF.

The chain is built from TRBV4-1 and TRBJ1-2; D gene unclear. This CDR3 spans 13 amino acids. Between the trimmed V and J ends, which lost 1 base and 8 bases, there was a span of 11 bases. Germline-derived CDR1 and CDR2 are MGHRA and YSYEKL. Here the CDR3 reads CASSQGLGTGYTF. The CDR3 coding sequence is TGCGCCAGCAGCCAAGGGTTGGGTACAGGCTACACCTTC.

DNA of the CDR3: TGCGCCAGCAGCCAAGGACTAGGGCAAGAGACCCAGTACTTC. It yields the protein CASSQGLGQETQYF. This chain joins TRBV5-1 and TRBJ2-5, with 7 bases matching TRBD2. This CDR3 spans 14 amino acids. Germline V gene data show CDR1 as SGHRS and CDR2 as YFSETQ. The V segment lost 4 bases and the J segment 2 bases; nucleotides outside the gene matches: 5. Together with reference TRBV5-1 and TRBJ2-5, the CDR3 gives the full variable domain: KAGVTQTPRYLIKTRGQQVTLSCSPISGHRSVSWYQQTPGQGLQFLFEYFSETQRNKGNFPGRFSGRQFSNSRSEMNVSTLELGDSALYLCASSQGLGQETQYFGPGTRLLVL.

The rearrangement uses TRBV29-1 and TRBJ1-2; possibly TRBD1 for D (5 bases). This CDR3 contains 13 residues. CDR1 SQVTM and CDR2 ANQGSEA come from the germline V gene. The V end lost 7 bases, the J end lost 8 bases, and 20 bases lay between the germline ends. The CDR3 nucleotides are TGCAGCGCCCAAAGTCGGGACCAAAGAGGCTACACCTTC. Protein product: CSAQSRDQRGYTF. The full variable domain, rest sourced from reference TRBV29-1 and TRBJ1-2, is SAVISQKPSRDICQRGTSLTIQCQVDSQVTMMFWYRQQPGQSLTLIATANQGSEATYESGFVIDKFPISRPNLTFSTLTVSNMSPEDSSIYLCSAQSRDQRGYTFGSGTRLTVV.

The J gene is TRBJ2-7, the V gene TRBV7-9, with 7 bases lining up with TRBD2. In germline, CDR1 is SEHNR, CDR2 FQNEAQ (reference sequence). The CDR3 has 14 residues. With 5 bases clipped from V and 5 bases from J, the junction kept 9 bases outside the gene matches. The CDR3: CASSVWEGLDEQYF. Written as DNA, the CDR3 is TGTGCCAGCAGCGTTTGGGAGGGCCTCGACGAGCAGTACTTC.

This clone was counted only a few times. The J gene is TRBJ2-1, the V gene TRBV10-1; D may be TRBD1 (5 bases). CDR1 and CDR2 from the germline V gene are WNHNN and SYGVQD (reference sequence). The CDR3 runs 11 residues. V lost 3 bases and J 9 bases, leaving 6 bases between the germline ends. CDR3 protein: CASSDRVEQFF. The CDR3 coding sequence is TGCGCCAGCAGTGACAGGGTTGAGCAGTTCTTC.

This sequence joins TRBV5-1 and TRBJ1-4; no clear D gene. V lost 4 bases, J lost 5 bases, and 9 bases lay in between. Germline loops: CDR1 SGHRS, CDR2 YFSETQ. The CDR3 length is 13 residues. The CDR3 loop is CASSAPANEKLFF. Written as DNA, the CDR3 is TGCGCCAGCAGCGCACCGGCGAATGAAAAACTGTTTTTT.

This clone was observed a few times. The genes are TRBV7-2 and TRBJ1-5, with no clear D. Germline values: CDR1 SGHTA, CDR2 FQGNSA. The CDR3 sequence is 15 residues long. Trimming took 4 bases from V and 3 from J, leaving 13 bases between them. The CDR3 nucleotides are TGTGCCAGCAGCTCGGGTGGGCCGTACAATCAGCCCCAGCATTTT. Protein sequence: CASSSGGPYNQPQHF.

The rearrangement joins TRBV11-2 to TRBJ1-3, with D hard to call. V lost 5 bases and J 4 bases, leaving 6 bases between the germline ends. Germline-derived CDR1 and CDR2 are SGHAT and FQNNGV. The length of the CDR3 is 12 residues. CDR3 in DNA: TGTGCCAGCAGCCCTACAGGAAACACCATATATTTT. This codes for CASSPTGNTIYF.

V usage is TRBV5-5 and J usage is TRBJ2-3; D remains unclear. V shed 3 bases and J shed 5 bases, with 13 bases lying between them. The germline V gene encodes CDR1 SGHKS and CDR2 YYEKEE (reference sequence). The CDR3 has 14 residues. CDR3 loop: CASSSERLLDTQYF. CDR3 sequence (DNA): TGTGCCAGCAGCTCTGAGCGCCTATTAGATACGCAGTATTTT.

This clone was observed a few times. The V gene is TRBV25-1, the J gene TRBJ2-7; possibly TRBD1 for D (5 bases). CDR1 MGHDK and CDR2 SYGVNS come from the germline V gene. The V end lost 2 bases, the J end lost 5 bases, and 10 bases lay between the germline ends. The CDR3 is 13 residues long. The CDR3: CASSEIGANEQYF. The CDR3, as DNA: TGTGCCAGCAGTGAAATAGGGGCGAACGAGCAGTACTTC.

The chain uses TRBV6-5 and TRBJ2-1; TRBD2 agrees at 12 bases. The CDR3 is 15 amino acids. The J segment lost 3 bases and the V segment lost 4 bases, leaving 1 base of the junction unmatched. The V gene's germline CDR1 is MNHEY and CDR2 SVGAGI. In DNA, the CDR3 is TGTGCCAGCAGTTTGGGACTAGCGGGCTACAATGAGCAGTTCTTC. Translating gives CASSLGLAGYNEQFF.

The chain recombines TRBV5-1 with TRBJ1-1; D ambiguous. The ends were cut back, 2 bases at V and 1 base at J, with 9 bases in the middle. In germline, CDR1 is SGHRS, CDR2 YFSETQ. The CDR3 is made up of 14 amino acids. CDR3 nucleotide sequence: TGCGCCAGCAGCTTCAGGTCAGGGAACACTGAAGCTTTCTTT. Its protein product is CASSFRSGNTEAFF.

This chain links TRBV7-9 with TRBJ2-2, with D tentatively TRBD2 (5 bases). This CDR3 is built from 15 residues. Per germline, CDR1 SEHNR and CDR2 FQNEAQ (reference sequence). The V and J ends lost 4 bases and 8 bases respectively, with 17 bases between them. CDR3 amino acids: CASSSPRTAPGELFF. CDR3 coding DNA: TGTGCCAGCAGCTCCCCCCGGACTGCCCCGGGGGAGCTGTTTTTT.

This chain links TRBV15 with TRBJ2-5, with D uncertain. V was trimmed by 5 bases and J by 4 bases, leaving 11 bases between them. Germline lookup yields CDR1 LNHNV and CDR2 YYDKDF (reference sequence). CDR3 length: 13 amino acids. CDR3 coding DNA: TGTGCCACCAGCCCCCCCAAGGGAGAGACCCAGTACTTC. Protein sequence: CATSPPKGETQYF.

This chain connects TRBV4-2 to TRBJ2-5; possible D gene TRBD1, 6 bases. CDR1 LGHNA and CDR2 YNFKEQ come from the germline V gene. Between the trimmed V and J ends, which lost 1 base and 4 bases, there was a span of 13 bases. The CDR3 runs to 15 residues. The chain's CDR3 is CASSQGPGVGETQYF. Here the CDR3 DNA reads TGTGCCAGCAGCCAAGGTCCAGGGGTAGGAGAGACCCAGTACTTC.